A selection of T cell receptor beta chains follows, all from one sample in a study of T-cell reconstitution after alpha-beta-depleted transplantation in children. One entry per CDR3 protein, called by TCRdb with MiXCR from the PCR reads. The sample has 440,000 or so distinct CDR3 sequences; around 46% are singletons. Material: PBMCs, obtained before TCRalphabeta/CD19-depleted stem cell transplant. The receptors stem from a girl aged 2 to 10 with aplastic anemia, due to receive a stem cell transplant. Each CDR3 is given with its conserved first and last residue. A D gene is named only where the DNA matches it firmly. The listing skips clone size in some rows; elsewhere it reads once, few, many or a size class.

j_call clone_size d_call cdr3_length v_call cdr3_aa cdr3_nt
TRBJ2-5 . . 14 TRBV11-2 CASSLTEPPETQYF TGTGCCAGCAGCTTAACTGAACCGCCAGAGACCCAGTACTTC
TRBJ2-1 . . 14 TRBV7-2 CASSRDTPYNEQFF TGTGCCAGCAGTAGGGACACCCCCTACAATGAGCAGTTCTTC
TRBJ2-2 . TRBD2 22 TRBV11-2 CASSLGRLLRLAGGSNTGELFF TGTGCCAGCAGCTTAGGTCGTTTGTTGCGGCTAGCGGGAGGGTCGAACACCGGGGAGCTGTTTTTT
TRBJ2-3 many TRBD2 17 TRBV12-3/TRBV12-4 CASSTIKTSGPTDTQYF TGTGCCAGCAGTACAATCAAGACTAGCGGGCCCACAGATACGCAGTATTTT
TRBJ1-6 many . 17 TRBV27 CASSLFQDFSYNSPLHF TGTGCCAGCAGTTTATTCCAGGATTTCTCCTATAATTCACCCCTCCACTTT
TRBJ2-7 . . 13 TRBV4-3 CASSQYRSYEQYF TGCGCCAGCAGCCAGTACAGATCCTACGAGCAGTACTTC
TRBJ2-7 . . 14 TRBV30 CAWRHYQTSYEQYF TGTGCCTGGAGGCATTATCAAACCTCGTACGAGCAGTACTTC
TRBJ2-3 . . 15 TRBV6-5 CASSYFGGGTDTQYF TGTGCCAGCAGTTACTTCGGGGGCGGCACAGATACGCAGTATTTT
TRBJ2-3 . TRBD2 15 TRBV20-1 CSATGLAGVGDTQYF TGCAGTGCTACGGGACTAGCGGGAGTAGGGGATACGCAGTATTTT
TRBJ2-3 . . 12 TRBV10-1 CASSEGGPLQYF TGCGCCAGCAGTGAGGGGGGACCCCTGCAGTATTTT
TRBJ2-7 many TRBD2 17 TRBV4-3 CASSQSPPGLAAYEQYF TGCGCCAGCAGCCAATCCCCACCGGGACTAGCGGCCTACGAGCAGTACTTC
TRBJ2-1 many TRBD2 15 TRBV7-9 CASILGASGSSEQFF TGTGCCAGCATCCTAGGGGCTAGCGGGAGCAGTGAGCAGTTCTTC
TRBJ2-1 many . 14 TRBV4-2 CASSQEQGKDEQFF TGTGCCAGCAGCCAAGAACAGGGTAAAGATGAGCAGTTCTTC
TRBJ2-5 . . 13 TRBV20-1 CSALSTSQETQYF TGCAGTGCTCTATCGACATCCCAAGAGACCCAGTACTTC
TRBJ2-1 . . 15 TRBV3-1 CASSPRQATYNEQFF TGTGCCAGCAGCCCCAGGCAGGCTACCTACAATGAGCAGTTCTTC
TRBJ2-1 . . 14 TRBV15 CGTSPTSSYNEQFF TGTGGCACCAGCCCCACCAGCTCCTACAATGAGCAGTTCTTC
TRBJ2-4 . . 16 TRBV30 CAWKGPGRSGKNIQYF TGTGCCTGGAAAGGGCCTGGCCGTAGCGGCAAAAACATTCAGTACTTC
TRBJ2-1 many TRBD2 16 TRBV3-1 CASSQEGAGDLNEQFF TGTGCCAGCAGCCAAGAAGGAGCGGGAGATTTAAATGAGCAGTTCTTC
TRBJ2-2 . . 13 TRBV20-1 CSVKPQLPGELFF TGCAGTGTAAAGCCCCAGCTCCCCGGGGAGCTGTTTTTT
TRBJ1-2 many . 13 TRBV29-1 CSVGGMGGYGYTF TGCAGCGTTGGGGGTATGGGGGGCTATGGCTACACCTTC
TRBJ1-6 . TRBD1 14 TRBV20-1 CSARDGTVDSPLHF TGCAGTGCTAGAGACGGGACAGTTGATTCACCCCTCCACTTT
TRBJ2-3 few . 15 TRBV20-1 CSAPGLTIVTDTQYF TGCAGTGCGCCGGGACTCACAATCGTCACAGATACGCAGTATTTT
TRBJ2-5 . . 15 TRBV7-9 CASSLSRTPQETQYF TGTGCCAGCAGCTTAAGTAGGACTCCTCAAGAGACCCAGTACTTC
TRBJ2-3 . TRBD2 15 TRBV7-2 CASSLAGVGTDTQYF TGTGCCAGCAGCCTAGCGGGAGTTGGCACAGATACGCAGTATTTT
TRBJ1-1 . TRBD1 11 TRBV30 CACDRGLEAFF TGTGCCTGCGACAGGGGGCTAGAAGCTTTCTTT
TRBJ2-3 . . 18 TRBV15 CATSRDSLGTRNADTQYF TGTGCCACCAGCAGAGATAGTCTCGGGACTCGGAACGCGGATACGCAGTATTTT
TRBJ2-1 . . 16 TRBV4-2 CASTEDRQDQLDEQFF TGTGCCAGCACCGAAGACCGACAGGATCAACTCGATGAGCAGTTCTTC
TRBJ2-5 . TRBD2 14 TRBV3-1 CASSPGGLAETQYF TGTGCCAGCTCCCCGGGAGGACTAGCAGAGACCCAGTACTTC
TRBJ2-1 few TRBD2 16 TRBV9 CASSVEEVAGDPEQFF TGTGCCAGCAGCGTAGAAGAGGTAGCGGGAGATCCTGAGCAGTTCTTC
TRBJ2-3 . TRBD2 15 TRBV6-4 CASSATSGATDTQYF TGTGCCAGCAGCGCGACTAGCGGGGCAACAGATACGCAGTATTTT
TRBJ2-1 many . 13 TRBV24-1 CATSDLWGDEQFF TGTGCCACCAGTGATTTATGGGGGGATGAGCAGTTCTTC
TRBJ1-1 . TRBD1 15 TRBV19 CASSLQGLMNTEAFF TGTGCCAGTAGCTTACAGGGGTTGATGAACACTGAAGCTTTCTTT